This TCR beta chain derives from a study of OX40 agonist ivuxolimab in advanced cancers. Study overall: Patients were given ivuxolimab, an antibody that agonizes OX40 (CD134).

Clones were read by immunoSEQ multiplex PCR, and TCRdb kept only the in-frame ones, dropping some. The sample holds tens of thousands of clones, around 84% seen once. The CDR3 length is 13 residues. Germline CDR1 reads LNHNV; CDR2 reads YYDKDF (reference sequence). The V segment lost 1 base and the J segment 6 bases; nucleotides outside the gene matches: 1. The receptor's source is an adult with an advanced solid tumor such as melanoma, head and neck, liver or kidney cancer. This sample comprised CD4+ or CD8+ T cells sorted from blood, obtained in a trial of the OX40 agonist ivuxolimab. This chain connects TRBV15 to TRBJ2-7, with 9 bases matching TRBD1. The CDR3 DNA sequence: TGTGCCACCAGCAGAGGGACAGGGGTCGAGCAGTACTTC. Translation gives CATSRGTGVEQYF.